The sequence of this TCR beta chain was determined in a study of follicular helper T cells after annual influenza vaccination. Study-wide points: Yearly vaccinations repeatedly recalled conserved clonotypes in ICOS+CD38+ cTfh.

Note on this clone: Its antigen is still unknown.

The time point denotes: 2015-2016 season, 7 days after influenza vaccination. Sorted cTfh were non-naive CD4+CXCR5+PD-1+, either ICOS+CD38+ or ICOS-CD38-. Repertoires were generated with immunoSEQ multiplex PCR, while TCRdb's copy carries only in-frame clones and drops some. The table has roughly 4,900 clones, more than 80% seen once; the top ten hold over 1%. The sample here was CXCR5+ CD38- circulating T follicular helper cells from blood, taken 7 days after influenza vaccination. As to subset: circulating Tfh, non-naive CD4+CXCR5+PD-1+ (ICOS+CD38+ or ICOS-CD38-). The clonotype comes from an adult who received the influenza vaccine.

In DNA, the CDR3 is TGTGCCAGCAGCTTGGGAACAGTGTATTCACCCCTCCACTTT. It translates to CASSLGTVYSPLHF. The chain links TRBV5-4 to TRBJ1-6; D gene unclear. CDR1 and CDR2 from the germline V gene are SGHNT and YYREEE (reference sequence). Trimming removed 0 bases at V and 8 bases at J, with 9 bases between. The CDR3 covers 14 residues. The whole variable domain, filled in from reference TRBV5-4 and TRBJ1-6, reads ETGVTQSPTHLIKTRGQQVTLRCSSQSGHNTVSWYQQALGQGPQFIFQYYREEENGRGNFPPRFSGLQFPNYSSELNVNALELDDSALYLCASSLGTVYSPLHFGNGTRLTVT.